These 11 T cell receptor beta chains were all obtained from the same sample, sequenced in a study of blood T cell repertoires in COVID-19. Only in-frame clones appear in the TCRdb table, and some are missing; sequencing was by immunoSEQ multiplex PCR. The repertoire holds some 200,000 clones, with roughly 80% as singletons. Specimen: peripheral blood. The source of these receptors is a woman aged 80 or older with acute or convalescent COVID-19.

The table lists this clone with a count of one. The rearrangement links TRBV11-2 to TRBJ2-3; 10 nucleotides agree with TRBD2. The CDR3 extends over 15 amino acids. Germline V lookup: CDR1 SGHAT, CDR2 FQNNGV. The ends lost 5 bases at V and 1 base at J; junction bases unmatched: 3. CDR3 residues: CASSILAGGTDTQYF. The CDR3 bases are TGTGCCAGCAGCATCCTAGCGGGGGGCACAGATACGCAGTATTTT.

The chain couples TRBV27 to TRBJ2-7, with TRBD1 identical over 7 bases. CDR1 MNHEY and CDR2 SMNVEV come from the germline V gene (reference sequence). V gave up 5 bases and J gave up 4 bases; unmatched junction bases: 14. The CDR3 loop spans 16 amino acids. As DNA, the CDR3 is TGTGCCAGCAGTCCAGACAGGGTCCGGATTCGGTACGAGCAGTACTTC. This codes for CASSPDRVRIRYEQYF.

V gene TRBV28 combines with J gene TRBJ2-7, with D perhaps TRBD1 (6 bases). Per the germline V gene, CDR1 is MDHEN and CDR2 is SYDVKM. The CDR3 totals 14 residues. The V end lost 6 bases, the J end lost 1 base, and 13 bases lay between the germline ends. CDR3 nucleotide sequence: TGTGCCAGCAGCATTAGGACAGCGTCCTACGAGCAGTACTTC. This translates into CASSIRTASYEQYF.

Points on this clone: The same CDR3 arises from other DNA sequences in this sample as well. The chain carries TRBV18 and TRBJ1-1, with D possibly being TRBD1 (5 bases). CDR3 length: 13 amino acids. Trimming left V 1 base short and J 4 bases short, with 7 bases between. CDR1 and CDR2 (germline): KGHSH, LQKENI. CDR3: CASSPRGGTEAFF. The CDR3 nucleotides are TGTGCCAGCTCACCACGGGGCGGCACTGAAGCTTTCTTT.

CDR3 residues: CASSSPAQPSCPFF. The CDR3 DNA sequence: TGTGCCAGTAGTAGCCCCGCACAGCCCTCCTGTCCCTTCTTC. The chain joins TRBV19 to TRBJ2-1; D not certain. Germline CDR1 is LNHDA and CDR2 is SQIVND (reference sequence). V gave up 4 bases and J gave up 16 bases, with 23 bases separating them. The CDR3 has 14 residues.

This chain uses TRBV2 with TRBJ1-6; 7 nucleotides align to TRBD1. The CDR3 sequence is 14 residues long. Trimming cost V 6 bases and J 10 bases; bases outside gene matches: 9. Germline CDR1 is SNHLY and CDR2 is FYNNEI. In DNA, the CDR3 is TGTGCCAGCAGCCCGACAGGGCTCGGGTCACCCCTCCACTTT. Its protein is CASSPTGLGSPLHF.

The V and J genes are TRBV19 and TRBJ1-6, with 7 nucleotides matching TRBD1. The CDR3 loop spans 15 amino acids. Losses at the gene ends were 0 bases for V and 10 bases for J; bases not matched to a gene: 6. Germline V gene data show CDR1 as LNHDA and CDR2 as SQIVND (reference sequence). CDR3 sequence: CASSIDDREVSPLHF. The CDR3 DNA sequence: TGTGCCAGTAGTATAGACGACAGGGAGGTCTCACCCCTCCACTTT.

Regarding this clone: Other DNA sequences within the sample encode an identical CDR3. The V gene is TRBV9, the J gene TRBJ1-1; perhaps TRBD1 as D (5 bases). Trimming removed 1 base from V and 2 bases from J, with 6 bases in between. Germline values: CDR1 SGDLS, CDR2 YYNGEE. The CDR3 contains 13 residues. The CDR3 region is CASSVTGNTEAFF. CDR3 nucleotides: TGTGCCAGCAGCGTAACAGGTAACACTGAAGCTTTCTTT. The complete variable domain, with remaining parts taken from reference TRBV9 and TRBJ1-1, reads DSGVTQTPKHLITATGQRVTLRCSPRSGDLSVYWYQQSLDQGLQFLIQYYNGEERAKGNILERFSAQQFPDLHSELNLSSLELGDSALYFCASSVTGNTEAFFGQGTRLTVV.

This clone was observed many times. The rearrangement joins TRBV11-1 to TRBJ1-2; 8 bases fit TRBD1. The J segment lost 6 bases and the V segment lost 2 bases, leaving 5 bases of the junction unmatched. Germline V gene sequence: CDR1 SGHAT, CDR2 FQDESV (reference sequence). This CDR3 spans 14 amino acids. In nucleotides, the CDR3 is TGTGCCAGCAGCTTAATGGGACAGGTGAATGGCTACACCTTC. Amino acid sequence: CASSLMGQVNGYTF.

J is TRBJ2-3 and V is TRBV5-4, with a possible D match to TRBD2 (6 bases). This CDR3 is 14 amino acids long. The germline V and J ends were trimmed by 7 bases and 4 bases, with 16 bases remaining between them. CDR1 and CDR2 from the germline V gene are SGHNT and YYREEE (reference sequence). The CDR3 DNA reads TGTGCCAGCGTTGGGCGGGACCATCCAGATACGCAGTATTTT. This sequence encodes CASVGRDHPDTQYF.

This clone was seen just once. The J gene is TRBJ2-7, the V gene TRBV5-4, with TRBD1 identical over 10 bases. Trimming removed 4 bases from V and 2 bases from J; junction bases left unmatched: 6. Germline CDR1 and CDR2: SGHNT and YYREEE (reference sequence). CDR3 length: 15 residues. CDR3 nucleotides: TGTGCCAGCAGCCCGGGACAGGGGAGGACCTACGAGCAGTACTTC. It codes for CASSPGQGRTYEQYF.